This TCR beta chain was recovered during a study of cytomegalovirus exposure and HLA in healthy donors. With 60 Vbeta and 13 Jbeta primers, the PCR was carried out. Profiling relied on immunoSEQ multiplex PCR, and the TCRdb table lists in-frame clones only, not all of them. This table has some 85,000 clones, around 78% appearing once. Study observations and caveats: The likely explanation for a cluster of highly shared sequence variants was sequencing artifact. TCR beta V segments were, for the most part, productive about 90% or about 30% of the time in an earlier analysis. Fewer N-insertions than the roughly 630-donor mean were reportedly shown by an Asian-associated ancestry cluster in a later analysis.

With respect to this clone: The target antigen is unknown.

The V gene end was trimmed by 6 bases and the J gene end by 4 bases; junction bases not matched to a gene: 14. The CDR3 covers 20 residues. Germline V gene sequence: CDR1 MDHEN, CDR2 SYDVKM. This chain connects TRBV28 to TRBJ2-2; 16 bases match TRBD2. The clonotype was recovered from a man between 18 and 29 years old in good health and CMV-seropositive. Sequencing input: PBMCs. CDR3 sequence (DNA): TGTGCCAGCAGATCCACTGTAATGGGACTAGCGGGAGGGAGCACCGGGGAGCTGTTTTTT. Translated: CASRSTVMGLAGGSTGELFF. The full variable domain, completed using reference TRBV28 and TRBJ2-2, is DVKVTQSSRYLVKRTGEKVFLECVQDMDHENMFWYRQDPGLGLRLIYFSYDVKMKEKGDIPEGYSVSREKKERFSLILESASTNQTSMYLCASRSTVMGLAGGSTGELFFGEGSRLTVL.